One and the same sample provided the 10 T cell receptor beta chains below, sequenced in a study of blood T cell repertoires in COVID-19. Libraries were prepared by immunoSEQ multiplex PCR; TCRdb keeps only in-frame clonotypes and omits some of them. The sample carries about 220,000 clones, 88% recorded once. Sequenced material: PBMCs or T cells enriched from blood (not recorded which). The source of these receptors is a woman aged 25 to 39 who had recovered from COVID-19.

The genes are TRBV5-4 and TRBJ2-3, with D tentatively TRBD1 (5 bases). Per germline, CDR1 SGHNT and CDR2 YYREEE (reference sequence). Trimming removed 5 bases at V and 0 bases at J, with 10 bases between. The CDR3 is 14 amino acids. The CDR3 nucleotides read TGTGCCAGCAGGACAGAATTTAGCACAGATACGCAGTATTTT. Translation: CASRTEFSTDTQYF.

This chain uses TRBV4-2 with TRBJ1-1; D is unclear. The CDR3 length is 13 residues. Deletions cut 4 bases from V and 5 bases from J, with 11 bases between. Per germline, CDR1 LGHNA and CDR2 YNFKEQ. The CDR3 DNA reads TGTGCCAGCAGCCCGGCGGGGAGGACTGAAGCTTTCTTT. It translates to CASSPAGRTEAFF.

This clone was counted a single time. J is TRBJ2-7 and V is TRBV3-1 (or the pseudogene TRBV3-2); 9 bases align to TRBD1. Per the germline V gene, CDR1 is LGHDT and CDR2 is YNNKEL (reference sequence). V gave up 4 bases and J gave up 4 bases; unmatched junction bases: 5. The CDR3 is made up of 14 amino acids. The CDR3: CASSLGTGPYEQYF. CDR3 DNA: TGTGCCAGCAGCCTTGGGACAGGGCCTTACGAGCAGTACTTC.

This rearrangement joins TRBV9 to TRBJ1-1; 9 bases align to TRBD1. CDR1 is SGDLS and CDR2 is YYNGEE in the germline V gene. This CDR3 spans 14 amino acids. J gave up 4 bases and V 3 bases, and 4 bases lay outside the gene matches. The CDR3 here is CASSARDRATEAFF. CDR3 bases: TGTGCCAGCAGCGCCCGGGACAGGGCCACTGAAGCTTTCTTT.

The chain combines TRBV4-3 with TRBJ1-6; D possibly corresponds to TRBD1 (5 bases). The CDR3 runs to 15 residues. Germline-derived CDR1 and CDR2 are LGHNA and YSLEER. The V and J ends lost 4 bases and 13 bases respectively, with 20 bases between them. As DNA, the CDR3 is TGCGCCAGCAGCCGGGCATGGGGCGCTGTGTTGCCCCTCCACTTT. It translates to CASSRAWGAVLPLHF.

This clone occurred a few times. This chain uses TRBV2 with TRBJ1-2; 8 bases map to TRBD1. Looked up from germline, CDR1 is SNHLY and CDR2 is FYNNEI. The CDR3 has 13 amino acids. J gave up 10 bases and V 1 base, and 5 bases lay outside the gene matches. The CDR3 DNA follows: TGTGCCAGCAGTGAAGTGGCAGGGGGCGACTACACCTTC. Its translation is CASSEVAGGDYTF.

The chain carries TRBV5-1 and TRBJ1-5; a weak D match, TRBD1 (5 bases). CDR1 SGHRS and CDR2 YFSETQ come from the germline V gene. CDR3 length: 15 residues. V lost 1 base to trimming and J lost 3 bases, with 11 bases between them. Written as DNA, the CDR3 is TGCGCCAGCAGCTTGACCGGGACTGCCAATCAGCCCCAGCATTTT. Its translation is CASSLTGTANQPQHF.

The rearrangement uses TRBV5-1 and TRBJ2-1, with TRBD1 identical over 7 bases. Trimming at V came to 2 bases and at J to 3 bases, leaving 2 bases not matched to a gene. This CDR3 has 14 amino acids. CDR1 and CDR2 from the germline V gene are SGHRS and YFSETQ. CDR3 protein: CASSLRGLYNEQFF. The CDR3 coding sequence is TGCGCCAGCAGCTTAAGGGGGCTCTACAATGAGCAGTTCTTC.

The CDR3 sequence: CASSLHRRGTEAFF. CDR3 nucleotides: TGTGCCAGCAGCTTACACAGGCGGGGCACTGAAGCTTTCTTT. The chain joins TRBV11-1 to TRBJ1-1; maybe TRBD1 (5 bases). Germline V lookup: CDR1 SGHAT, CDR2 FQDESV (reference sequence). This CDR3 has 14 residues. Trimming pared 2 bases from V and 4 bases from J, leaving 11 bases between.

This rearrangement joins TRBV13 to TRBJ2-7; D remains unclear. V was trimmed by 5 bases and J by 3 bases, leaving 14 bases between them. The length of the CDR3 is 14 residues. Germline lookup yields CDR1 PRHDT and CDR2 FYEKMQ (reference sequence). The CDR3: CASSPPLGSYEQYF. The CDR3 nucleotides are TGTGCCAGCAGCCCGCCCTTGGGCAGCTACGAGCAGTACTTC. The full variable domain, with the rest looked up from reference TRBV13 and TRBJ2-7, is AAGVIQSPRHLIKEKRETATLKCYPIPRHDTVYWYQQGPGQDPQFLISFYEKMQSDKGSIPDRFSAQQFSDYHSELNMSSLELGDSALYFCASSPPLGSYEQYFGPGTRLTVT.